The 23 T cell receptor beta chains below were found in one sample sequenced in a study of control samples from healthy donors and cancer patients. The method was immunoSEQ multiplex PCR; TCRdb's version includes in-frame clones alone and lacks a portion of them. The sample shows roughly 40,000 clones, approximately 87% of them seen only once. Sequencing used blood. The receptors were sampled from a man aged 60-69 years in good health.

This chain joins TRBV9 and TRBJ1-3; 12 nucleotides match TRBD1. CDR3 length: 16 residues. CDR1 is SGDLS and CDR2 is YYNGEE in the germline V gene. Germline trimming cut 3 bases from V and 3 bases from J; bases unmatched to any gene: 4. CDR3: CASSEGTGGVGNTIYF. For the CDR3, the DNA is TGTGCCAGCAGCGAGGGGACAGGGGGCGTTGGAAACACCATATATTTT.

The chain couples TRBV6-1 to TRBJ2-3, with TRBD2 identical over 13 bases. Germline lookup yields CDR1 MNHNS and CDR2 SASEGT. The CDR3 totals 16 residues. V shed 4 bases and J 2 bases; nucleotides not matched to a gene: 3. CDR3 loop: CASSAGLAGPTDTQYF. In DNA form, the CDR3 reads TGTGCCAGCAGTGCGGGACTAGCGGGGCCCACAGATACGCAGTATTTT.

The J gene is TRBJ1-1, the V gene TRBV27; a weak D match, TRBD1 (5 bases). From germline, CDR1 is MNHEY and CDR2 SMNVEV (reference sequence). The V and J ends lost 9 bases and 0 bases respectively, with 14 bases between them. The CDR3 covers 14 residues. CDR3 sequence: CASSVRGLNTEAFF. The CDR3 coding sequence is TGTGCCAGTAGTGTAAGGGGCCTGAACACTGAAGCTTTCTTT.

The genes are TRBV5-1 and TRBJ2-5; D may be TRBD1 (6 bases). There are 16 residues in the CDR3. Per germline, CDR1 SGHRS and CDR2 YFSETQ. Between the trimmed V and J ends, which lost 0 bases and 3 bases, there was a span of 15 bases. Written as DNA, the CDR3 is TGCGCCAGCAGCTTGGCCAGGGGTATAAGGAAAGAGACCCAGTACTTC. Its translation is CASSLARGIRKETQYF.

The rearrangement joins TRBV6-5 to TRBJ2-7; 7 bases fit TRBD1. V was pared by 5 bases and J by 5 bases, with 9 bases of the junction left unmatched. The CDR3 is made up of 14 amino acids. Germline V gives CDR1 MNHEY, CDR2 SVGAGI. CDR3 DNA sequence: TGTGCCAGCAGTCCCAGTTGGACAGGAAACGAGCAGTACTTC. Amino acid sequence: CASSPSWTGNEQYF.

DNA for the CDR3: TGTGCCAGCAGGACTAGCAATGAGCAGTTCTTC. It yields the protein CASRTSNEQFF. The rearrangement uses TRBV2 and TRBJ2-1; the D gene is possibly TRBD2 (6 bases). The V and J ends lost 6 bases and 6 bases respectively, with 6 bases between them. The CDR3 runs 11 residues. The germline CDR1 and CDR2 sequences are SNHLY and FYNNEI.

This clone was picked up a small number of times. J is TRBJ2-1 and V is TRBV30; the D gene is possibly TRBD2 (7 bases). Deletions cut 4 bases from V and 14 bases from J, with 18 bases between. The germline CDR1 and CDR2 sequences are GTSNPN and SVGIG (reference sequence). CDR3 size: 12 residues. CDR3 region: CAWTKGGLEKFF. For the CDR3, the DNA is TGTGCCTGGACCAAGGGGGGGTTGGAGAAGTTCTTC.

The chain recombines TRBV24-1 with TRBJ1-4, with 9 bases aligning to TRBD1. CDR3 length: 15 amino acids. Per germline, CDR1 KGHDR and CDR2 SFDVKD. V shed 3 bases, J shed 7 bases, and the junction held 5 bases outside the gene matches. The CDR3 loop reads CATSDRTGEGEKLFF. The DNA for the CDR3 is TGTGCCACCAGTGATAGGACAGGGGAGGGTGAAAAACTGTTTTTT.

This chain connects TRBV7-2 to TRBJ1-6; perhaps TRBD1 as D (5 bases). Trimming left V 2 bases short and J 8 bases short, with 16 bases between. The CDR3 has 16 amino acids. Germline CDR1 SGHTA, CDR2 FQGNSA. CDR3 nucleotide sequence: TGTGCCAGCAGCTTACAGGGTCGAGGGGTCTATTCACCCCTCCACTTT. This gives the protein CASSLQGRGVYSPLHF. The entire variable domain, with the rest obtained from reference TRBV7-2 and TRBJ1-6, is as follows: GAGVSQSPSNKVTEKGKDVELRCDPISGHTALYWYRQSLGQGLEFLIYFQGNSAPDKSGLPSDRFSAERTGGSVSTLTIQRTQQEDSAVYLCASSLQGRGVYSPLHFGNGTRLTVT.

The chain recombines TRBV30 with TRBJ2-3; 9 bases agree with TRBD1. The length of the CDR3 is 12 residues. Trimming removed 2 bases from V and 10 bases from J; junction bases left unmatched: 4. From germline, CDR1 is GTSNPN and CDR2 SVGIG (reference sequence). The CDR3 here is CAWSLTGGAQYF. The CDR3 DNA sequence: TGTGCCTGGAGTTTAACAGGGGGCGCGCAGTATTTT.

The chain links TRBV7-3 to TRBJ1-2; a possible D gene is TRBD1 (5 bases). V lost 3 bases and J 3 bases, leaving 11 bases between the germline ends. The CDR3 extends over 14 amino acids. Germline loops: CDR1 SGHTA, CDR2 FQGTGA. As DNA, the CDR3 is TGTGCCAGCAGCTTTCAGGGAGGTGACTATGGCTACACCTTC. This codes for CASSFQGGDYGYTF.

V and J are TRBV6-2 or TRBV6-3 and TRBJ2-3; TRBD2 might be the D (6 bases). This CDR3 is built from 15 residues. Germline-derived CDR1 and CDR2 are MNHEY and SVGEGT. The V gene lost 4 bases and the J gene lost 5 bases, with 16 bases spanning the gap. CDR3 in amino acids: CASSFGSLGGDTQYF. CDR3 nucleotides: TGTGCCAGCAGTTTTGGATCTCTGGGGGGAGATACGCAGTATTTT.

There are a few counts of this clone. The J gene is TRBJ1-2, the V gene TRBV19; the D is unclear. V was shortened by 0 bases and J by 7 bases, with 15 bases between the two germline ends. This CDR3 contains 15 residues. The germline CDR1 and CDR2 sequences are LNHDA and SQIVND (reference sequence). CDR3 bases: TGTGCCAGTAGTATAGACCTCCGGCGACTCTCTGGCTACACCTTC. Amino acids: CASSIDLRRLSGYTF.

As for this clone: Other DNA sequences in this sample translate to the same CDR3. The J gene is TRBJ2-3, the V gene TRBV2, with TRBD2 matching over 10 bases. After removal of 6 bases from V and 4 bases from J, the junction contained 7 bases not matched to a gene. Germline CDR1 SNHLY, CDR2 FYNNEI. The CDR3 contains 15 residues. CDR3 bases: TGTGCCAGCAGAGCCACTAGCGGGACAGCAGATACGCAGTATTTT. This sequence encodes CASRATSGTADTQYF.

V usage is TRBV2 and J usage is TRBJ2-3; D possibly corresponds to TRBD2 (6 bases). The ends were cut back, 11 bases at V and 4 bases at J, with 22 bases in the middle. The CDR3 contains 15 residues. Looked up from germline, CDR1 is SNHLY and CDR2 is FYNNEI. The CDR3 here is CAAQRILAGPDTQYF. CDR3 DNA: TGTGCCGCACAGAGGATACTAGCAGGGCCAGATACGCAGTATTTT.

V usage is TRBV19 and J usage is TRBJ1-2; D unclear. CDR1 and CDR2 from the germline V gene are LNHDA and SQIVND (reference sequence). V dropped 1 base and J dropped 7 bases, with 10 bases sitting between them. The CDR3 consists of 13 residues. The CDR3 nucleotides are TGTGCCAGTAGTATAGCCAGGACGGGTGGCTACACCTTC. Encoded protein: CASSIARTGGYTF.

Only a few counts were recorded for this clone. V and J are TRBV18 and TRBJ2-2, with a weak D call TRBD2 (6 bases). Germline V gene sequence: CDR1 KGHSH, CDR2 LQKENI. The CDR3 covers 17 residues. Trimming removed 2 bases from V and 1 base from J, with 14 bases in between. CDR3 in DNA: TGTGCCAGCTCACCAGAAGCCGGGACTTTGAACACCGGGGAGCTGTTTTTT. This gives the protein CASSPEAGTLNTGELFF.

The CDR3 sequence is CASSLETGNYKLFF. The CDR3 coding sequence is TGTGCCAGCAGCTTAGAGACAGGGAATTATAAACTGTTTTTT. This rearrangement joins TRBV7-2 to TRBJ1-4, with TRBD1 matching 7 bases. Germline assignment: CDR1 SGHTA and CDR2 FQGNSA. With 1 base clipped from V and 11 bases from J, the junction kept 7 bases outside the gene matches. CDR3 length: 14 amino acids.

This clone was counted only a few times. The chain joins TRBV5-1 to TRBJ2-1; D is possibly TRBD2 (5 bases). The V and J ends lost 0 bases and 0 bases respectively, with 10 bases between them. The CDR3 has 16 residues. Germline CDR1 and CDR2: SGHRS and YFSETQ. The CDR3 sequence is CASSLDLAFSYNEQFF. In nucleotides, the CDR3 is TGCGCCAGCAGCTTGGATTTAGCGTTCTCCTACAATGAGCAGTTCTTC.

The V call is TRBV12-3 or TRBV12-4, the J call TRBJ1-2, with D tentatively TRBD1 (5 bases). Between the trimmed V and J ends, which lost 2 bases and 4 bases, there was a span of 5 bases. There are 12 residues in the CDR3. Here the CDR3 reads CASSLRGYGYTF. The DNA of the CDR3 is TGTGCCAGCAGTTTAAGGGGCTATGGCTACACCTTC.

The chain employs TRBV19 and TRBJ2-1; perhaps TRBD2 as D (6 bases). In germline, CDR1 is LNHDA, CDR2 SQIVND (reference sequence). Trimming took off 9 bases at V and 5 bases at J, with 11 bases between the two ends. This CDR3 has 12 amino acids. DNA of the CDR3: TGTGCCAGCCGCGGGACCCACAATGAGCAGTTCTTC. It translates to CASRGTHNEQFF.

V and J are TRBV7-3 and TRBJ2-2; weak D call: TRBD1 (5 bases). The CDR3 extends over 18 amino acids. The germline gives CDR1 SGHTA, CDR2 FQGTGA. V was pared by 1 base and J by 0 bases, with 15 bases between. CDR3 sequence reads: CASSLKRGAFTNTGELFF. The CDR3 DNA sequence: TGTGCCAGCAGCTTAAAGCGTGGGGCATTTACGAACACCGGGGAGCTGTTTTTT.

This clone has a handful of counts. The V gene is TRBV2, the J gene TRBJ2-1; 8 bases line up with TRBD2. Germline values: CDR1 SNHLY, CDR2 FYNNEI. The trim removed 10 bases at V and 4 bases at J, leaving 9 bases unmatched. CDR3 length: 14 amino acids. The CDR3 coding sequence is TGTGCCATAGACTCGGGGGGGAGATACAATGAGCAGTTCTTC. This encodes CAIDSGGRYNEQFF.